Listed here are 10 T cell receptor beta chains from one sample, sequenced in a study of response to subunit inactivated influenza vaccine (dated by TCRdb to 2017 to 2018). The library was prepared using RT-PCR. The reads were generated on an Illumina HiSeq 2500. TCRdb handled the public reads itself, with Q25 trimming in fastp and clone calling in MiXCR, and kept productive beta chains. Here each entry gathers all rows of one CDR3 protein and keeps the most common genes and DNA. A total of some 550,000 distinct CDR3 sequences appear in this sample, approximately 24% of them only once. Of the sample, approximately 2.9% falls within the top ten clones. This same sample was also taken into another study, of T cells expressing NK-cell markers. The second study reports: TCR beta cDNA libraries were prepared using 5'RACE template switching, which introduced a universal primer site and unique molecular identifiers.

Material: CD4+ T cells sorted from PBMCs, obtained roughly 12 days after vaccination. The origin of the receptors is a man over 45 who received an inactivated influenza vaccine. Donor details come from another sample of the same person, matched by shared clones.

In this sample, this clonotype turned up a few times. The genes are TRBV6-2 or TRBV6-3 and TRBJ2-6, with 7 nucleotides matching TRBD1. V was clipped by 6 bases and J by 0 bases; unmatched bases: 8. From germline, CDR1 is MNHEY and CDR2 SVGEGT. This CDR3 is built from 17 residues. The chain's CDR3 is CASSRQGALSGANVLTF. The CDR3 nucleotides are TGTGCCAGCAGCAGACAGGGCGCCCTCTCTGGGGCCAACGTCCTGACTTTC.

This clonotype was counted only a few times. This rearrangement joins TRBV28 to TRBJ2-7; tentative D call: TRBD2 (6 bases). Germline V gives CDR1 MDHEN, CDR2 SYDVKM. Trimming took 11 bases from V and 4 from J, leaving 18 bases between them. The CDR3 loop spans 13 amino acids. This CDR3 reads CAGGTGRDYEQYF. The CDR3 DNA is TGTGCCGGGGGGACGGGTAGAGATTACGAGCAGTACTTC.

This clonotype was seen a handful of times. The CDR3 sequence: CASSHPRGLAEPSSYNEQFF. The DNA for the CDR3 is TGTGCCAGCAGTCACCCGCGGGGACTAGCGGAACCGAGCTCCTACAATGAGCAGTTCTTC. The chain uses TRBV6-2 or TRBV6-3 and TRBJ2-1, with 11 bases fitting TRBD2. Germline lookup yields CDR1 MNHEY and CDR2 SVGEGT. There are 20 residues in the CDR3. Unmatched junction bases numbered 15, after V lost 5 bases and J lost 0 bases.

The gene calls are TRBV6-6 and TRBJ2-3; possible D gene TRBD2, 5 bases. This CDR3 has 12 residues. Looked up from germline, CDR1 is MNHNY and CDR2 is SVGAGI (reference sequence). Trimming left V 4 bases short and J 9 bases short, with 11 bases between. CDR3 DNA sequence: TGTGCCAGCAGTTTCGAGACGGGAACGCAGTATTTT. This sequence encodes CASSFETGTQYF.

This chain joins TRBV9 and TRBJ2-5, with 8 bases aligning to TRBD2. Trimming removed 2 bases from V and 6 bases from J; junction bases left unmatched: 6. Germline loops: CDR1 SGDLS, CDR2 YYNGEE. The CDR3 is 14 amino acids. The CDR3 DNA reads as TGTGCCAGCAGCGTGGGTCGCGGGAGGAAGACCCAGTACTTC. This sequence encodes CASSVGRGRKTQYF.

This clonotype was detected a few times. V usage is TRBV5-4 and J usage is TRBJ2-1; 11 bases fit TRBD2. With 5 bases clipped from V and 5 bases from J, the junction kept 6 bases outside the gene matches. The CDR3 extends over 15 amino acids. Germline V lookup: CDR1 SGHNT, CDR2 YYREEE (reference sequence). The CDR3 DNA follows: TGTGCCAGCAGATCCCCGGGACTAGCGGACAATGAGCAGTTCTTC. Translating gives CASRSPGLADNEQFF.

CDR3: CASSTRDRGAPLHF. The CDR3 DNA follows: TGTGCCAGCAGCACCCGGGACAGGGGAGCACCCCTCCACTTT. The genes are TRBV5-4 and TRBJ1-6; 10 bases are a match to TRBD1. The junction had 6 bases not matched to a gene; V was cut back by 4 bases and J by 11 bases. This CDR3 contains 14 residues. Germline values: CDR1 SGHNT, CDR2 YYREEE (reference sequence). The complete variable domain, with remaining parts taken from reference TRBV5-4 and TRBJ1-6, reads ETGVTQSPTHLIKTRGQQVTLRCSSQSGHNTVSWYQQALGQGPQFIFQYYREEENGRGNFPPRFSGLQFPNYSSELNVNALELDDSALYLCASSTRDRGAPLHFGNGTRLTVT.

The chain is built from TRBV5-6 and TRBJ2-7; 8 bases are shared with TRBD1. Germline CDR1 SGHDT, CDR2 YYEEEE. The CDR3 covers 16 residues. V was clipped by 2 bases and J by 2 bases; unmatched bases: 9. Here the CDR3 reads CASSFRSWTGTYEQYF. CDR3 sequence (DNA): TGTGCCAGCAGCTTCAGGTCGTGGACAGGGACCTACGAGCAGTACTTC.

This chain joins TRBV12-3 or TRBV12-4 and TRBJ2-1, with 11 nucleotides matching TRBD2. The CDR3 covers 16 residues. J gave up 9 bases and V 6 bases, and 13 bases lay outside the gene matches. DNA of the CDR3: TGTGCCAGCAGCCGACCTAGCGGGAGGACCTTAAGTGAGCAGTTCTTC. Its protein product is CASSRPSGRTLSEQFF.

This sequence joins TRBV10-3 and TRBJ2-1; 9 bases map to TRBD2. This CDR3 comprises 15 residues. CDR1 is ENHRY and CDR2 is SYGVKD in the germline V gene. The ends lost 4 bases at V and 2 bases at J; junction bases unmatched: 3. CDR3 loop: CAISGGGRAYNEQFF. Here the CDR3 DNA reads TGTGCCATCAGTGGGGGCGGGAGGGCCTACAATGAGCAGTTCTTC.